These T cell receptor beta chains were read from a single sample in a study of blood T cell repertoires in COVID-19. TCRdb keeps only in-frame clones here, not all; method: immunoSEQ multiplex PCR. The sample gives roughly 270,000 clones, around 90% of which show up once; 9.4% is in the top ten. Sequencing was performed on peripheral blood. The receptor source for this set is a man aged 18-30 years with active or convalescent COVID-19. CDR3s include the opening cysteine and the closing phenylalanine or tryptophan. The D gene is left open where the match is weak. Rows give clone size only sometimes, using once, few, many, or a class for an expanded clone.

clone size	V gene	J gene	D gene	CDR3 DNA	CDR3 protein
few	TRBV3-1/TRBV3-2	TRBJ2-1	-	TGTGCCAGCAGCCAAGATAATTATGAGCAGTTCTTC	CASSQDNYEQFF
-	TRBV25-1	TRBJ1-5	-	TGTGCCAGCAGTGATGCGGGGGCCCATGGGCCCCAGCATTTT	CASSDAGAHGPQHF
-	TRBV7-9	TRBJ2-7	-	TGTGCCAGCAGACCGACAGGATCCTACGAGCAGTACTTC	CASRPTGSYEQYF
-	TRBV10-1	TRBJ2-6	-	TGCGCCAGCAGTGGAGGCTCTGGGGCCAACGTCCTGACTTTC	CASSGGSGANVLTF
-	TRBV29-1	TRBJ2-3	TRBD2	TGCAGCGTTGAAGATCTTAAGACTAGCGGGGCTAGCACAGATACGCAGTATTTT	CSVEDLKTSGASTDTQYF
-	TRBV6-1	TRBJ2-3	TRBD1	TGTGCCAGCAGTGTAACCTACGGGACAGGGGGCGGAGATACGCAGTATTTT	CASSVTYGTGGGDTQYF
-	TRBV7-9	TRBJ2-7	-	TGTGCCAGCAGCTTCGTCCTCACCGGGTACGAGCAGTACTTC	CASSFVLTGYEQYF
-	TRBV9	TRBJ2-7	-	TGTGCCAGCAGCGTAGGTGGCAGCTCCTACGAGCAGTACTTC	CASSVGGSSYEQYF
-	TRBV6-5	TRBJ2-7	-	TGTGCCAGCAGCCCGGGATCGCGGTACGAGCAGTACTTC	CASSPGSRYEQYF
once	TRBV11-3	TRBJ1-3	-	TGTGCCAGCAGCTTAGGGACCGGGAATACCATATATTTT	CASSLGTGNTIYF
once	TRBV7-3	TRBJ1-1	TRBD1	TGTGCCAGCAGCGCCCAAACCCGGGGACAGGGGGGCGAAGAAAGGAACACTGAAGCTTTCTTT	CASSAQTRGQGGEERNTEAFF
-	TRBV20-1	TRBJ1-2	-	TGCAGTGCTAGCGTAGACTATGGCTACACCTTC	CSASVDYGYTF
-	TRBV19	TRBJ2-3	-	TGTGCCAGTAATCAGGGTATTCAGTCAGATACGCAGTATTTT	CASNQGIQSDTQYF
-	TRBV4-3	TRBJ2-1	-	TGCGCCAGCAGCCAAGCGGACTACCGGACCCTCTACAATGAGCAGTTCTTC	CASSQADYRTLYNEQFF
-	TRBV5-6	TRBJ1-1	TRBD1	TGTGCCAGCAGCTTGGGCAGGGGGGTAGCTTTCTTT	CASSLGRGVAFF
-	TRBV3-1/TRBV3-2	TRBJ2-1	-	TGTGCCAGCAGCCTGGACAGTCGCACGAACAATGAGCAGTTCTTC	CASSLDSRTNNEQFF
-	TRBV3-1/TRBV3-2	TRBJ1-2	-	TGTGCCAGCAGCTCCCCCGCAGGGGTTGGCTATGGCTACACCTTC	CASSSPAGVGYGYTF
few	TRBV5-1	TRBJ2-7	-	TGCGCCAGCAGCTCTGATAGCGACTCCTACGAGCAGTACTTC	CASSSDSDSYEQYF
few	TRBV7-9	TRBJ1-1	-	TGTGCCAGCAGCCTACAGACAGGGAACACTGAAGCTTTCTTT	CASSLQTGNTEAFF
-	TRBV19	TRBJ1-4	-	TGTGCCAGTAGACGCGGACAGACCTACTCAACTAATGAAAAACTGTTTTTT	CASRRGQTYSTNEKLFF
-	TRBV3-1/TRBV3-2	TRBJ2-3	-	TGTGCCAGCAGCCCTCAGGGCATAGGCGAAGTTACAGATACGCAGTATTTT	CASSPQGIGEVTDTQYF
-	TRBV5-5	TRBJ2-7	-	TGTGCCAGCAGCTTAGACAGGTTGGAGCAGTACTTC	CASSLDRLEQYF
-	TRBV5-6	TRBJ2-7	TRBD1	TGTGCCAGCAGCTCAGGACAGGGTACCTACGAGCAGTACTTC	CASSSGQGTYEQYF
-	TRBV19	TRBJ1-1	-	TGTGCCAGTAGTTTCGGTGGAGGGCACACTGAAGCTTTCTTT	CASSFGGGHTEAFF
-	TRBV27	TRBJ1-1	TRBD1	TGTGCCAGCAGTGGACAGGGGCGTGAAGGAGCTTTCTTT	CASSGQGREGAFF
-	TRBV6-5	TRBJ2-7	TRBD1	TGTGCCAGCAGTCAAACAGGGGGTTTGCCATACGAGCAGTACTTC	CASSQTGGLPYEQYF
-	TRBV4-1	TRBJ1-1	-	TGCGCCAGCAGCCAAGGCAGGGGTAATGAAGCTTTCTTT	CASSQGRGNEAFF
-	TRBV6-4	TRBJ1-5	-	TGTGCCAGCAGTGAGGAGGTTCGGCAGCCCCAGCATTTT	CASSEEVRQPQHF
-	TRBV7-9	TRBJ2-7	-	TGTGCCAGCAGCCAGACGACTAGCTACGAGCAGTACTTC	CASSQTTSYEQYF
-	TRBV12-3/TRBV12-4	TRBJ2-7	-	TGTGCCAGCAGTTTTGGGGGCGGGCAGTACTTC	CASSFGGGQYF
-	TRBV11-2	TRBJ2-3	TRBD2	TGTGCCAGCAGCTTGGGGAGCGGGGGGCACACAGATACGCAGTATTTT	CASSLGSGGHTDTQYF
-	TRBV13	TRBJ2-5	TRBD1	TGTGCCAGCAGACAGGGGGCTGAGACCCAGTACTTC	CASRQGAETQYF
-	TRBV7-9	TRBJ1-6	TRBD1	TGTGCCAGCAGCTTACCAGGGGGCGACTCACCCCTCCACTTT	CASSLPGGDSPLHF
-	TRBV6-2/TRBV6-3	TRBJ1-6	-	TGTGCCAGCAGTTACCAACAATATAATTCACCCCTCCACTTT	CASSYQQYNSPLHF
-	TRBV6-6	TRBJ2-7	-	TGTGCCAGCAGTCAACAGGGATCCTACGAGCAGTACTTC	CASSQQGSYEQYF
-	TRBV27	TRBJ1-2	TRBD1	TGTGCCAGCAGTTTGGCCCCTGGACAGGACTATGGCTACACCTTC	CASSLAPGQDYGYTF
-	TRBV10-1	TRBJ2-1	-	TGCGCCAGCAGTGAGTTAGGACAGGGAGGGACCTACAATGAGCAGTTCTTC	CASSELGQGGTYNEQFF
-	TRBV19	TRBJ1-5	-	TGTGCCAGCCCCATTGGCGTCTACAGTTTAGACCACAATCAGCCCCAGCATTTT	CASPIGVYSLDHNQPQHF
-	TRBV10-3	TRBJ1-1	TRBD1	TGTGCCATCAGTGATCATGGACAGGGGGGGCAGGTTTTCTTT	CAISDHGQGGQVFF
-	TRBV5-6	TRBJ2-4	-	TGTGCCAGCACCCTTCGAGAAATAGCCAAAAACATTCAGTACTTC	CASTLREIAKNIQYF
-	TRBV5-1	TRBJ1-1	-	TGCGCCAGCAGCTTGTATGCAGGGACTCAGGGAACTGAAGCTTTCTTT	CASSLYAGTQGTEAFF
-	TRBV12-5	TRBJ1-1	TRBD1	TGTGCTAGTGGTTTGGGACAGGGGCAGGCGGGGACTGAAGCTTTCTTT	CASGLGQGQAGTEAFF
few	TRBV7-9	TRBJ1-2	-	TGTGCCAGCAGCACCAGGGGTGACATCTATGGCTACACCTTC	CASSTRGDIYGYTF
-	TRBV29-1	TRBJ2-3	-	TGCAGCGTTGTTCTAGCAGGCACAGATACGCAGTATTTT	CSVVLAGTDTQYF
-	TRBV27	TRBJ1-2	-	TGTGCCAGCAGTACTTACCCTCCACAGGGACGTCGTGACTATGGCTACACCTTC	CASSTYPPQGRRDYGYTF
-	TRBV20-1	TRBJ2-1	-	TGCAGTGCTAGTGGAAGGACTTTGAACAATGAGCAGTTCTTC	CSASGRTLNNEQFF
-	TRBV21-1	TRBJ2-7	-	TGTGCCAGCAGCGAGCATCAGCGAACCTACGAGCAGTACTTC	CASSEHQRTYEQYF
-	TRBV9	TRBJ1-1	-	TGTGCCAGCAGCGTAGCTCCGGGGACTGAAGCTTTCTTT	CASSVAPGTEAFF
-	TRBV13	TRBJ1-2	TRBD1	TGTGCCAGCAGCCCCGGGACAGGGCGACCCAACTATGGCTACACCTTC	CASSPGTGRPNYGYTF
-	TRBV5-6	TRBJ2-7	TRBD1	TGTGCCAGCAGCTCGCCTAAGACGGGGACAGGGTACGAGCAGTACTTC	CASSSPKTGTGYEQYF
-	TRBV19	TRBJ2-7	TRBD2	TGTGCCAGTAGTAGGACTAGCGGGGGGGGATCCTCCTACGAGCAGTACTTC	CASSRTSGGGSSYEQYF